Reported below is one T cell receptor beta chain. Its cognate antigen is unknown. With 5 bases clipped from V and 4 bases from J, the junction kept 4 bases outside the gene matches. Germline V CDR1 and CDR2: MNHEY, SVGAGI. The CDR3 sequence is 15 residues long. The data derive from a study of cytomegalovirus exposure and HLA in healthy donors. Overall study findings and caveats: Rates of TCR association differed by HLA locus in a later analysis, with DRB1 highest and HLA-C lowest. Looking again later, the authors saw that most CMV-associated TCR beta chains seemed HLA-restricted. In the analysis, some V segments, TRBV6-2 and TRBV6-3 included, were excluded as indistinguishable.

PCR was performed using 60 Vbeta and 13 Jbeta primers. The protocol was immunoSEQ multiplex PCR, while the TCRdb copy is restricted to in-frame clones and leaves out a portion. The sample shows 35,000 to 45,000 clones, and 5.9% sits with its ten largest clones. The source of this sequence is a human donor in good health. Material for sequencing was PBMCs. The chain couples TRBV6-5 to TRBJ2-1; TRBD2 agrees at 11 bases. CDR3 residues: CASSVSGGEYNEQFF. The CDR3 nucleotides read TGTGCCAGCAGTGTTAGCGGGGGGGAGTACAATGAGCAGTTCTTC.